The 17 T cell receptor beta chains reported below all come from one sample, sequenced in a study of T cell responses to AZD1222 COVID-19 vaccine. Libraries were prepared by immunoSEQ multiplex PCR; TCRdb keeps only in-frame clonotypes and omits some of them. Altogether approximately 89,000 clones are present, 90% being singletons, with the ten largest covering about 5%. The sequencing used peripheral blood, collected 28 days after the second AZD1222 dose. These receptors all stem from an adult who received the AZD1222 COVID-19 vaccine.

The genes are TRBV6-6 and TRBJ1-4; D is uncertain. Germline V gene lookup returns CDR1 MNHNY and CDR2 SVGAGI (reference sequence). The CDR3 spans 15 residues. The V end was cut by 2 bases, the J end by 8 bases, with 15 bases between. The CDR3 bases are TGTGCCAGCAGTTACCCGGCAGGTGGCGGGGAAAAACTGTTTTTT. Its protein is CASSYPAGGGEKLFF.

The rearrangement links TRBV28 to TRBJ2-5, with 10 bases matching TRBD2. This CDR3 spans 14 amino acids. The junction had 6 bases not matched to a gene; V was cut back by 6 bases and J by 5 bases. CDR1 is MDHEN, CDR2 SYDVKM, per germline. For the CDR3, the DNA is TGTGCCAGCAGACTAGCGGGGTCCGGGGAGACCCAGTACTTC. Translated, it gives CASRLAGSGETQYF.

The chain links TRBV7-6 to TRBJ1-5, with D uncertain. Trimming took off 5 bases at V and 7 bases at J, with 12 bases between the two ends. Germline V gene lookup returns CDR1 SGHVS and CDR2 FNYEAQ. The CDR3 totals 13 residues. CDR3 sequence (DNA): TGTGCCAGCAGCCCCTCCTCGTTACAGCCCCAGCATTTT. Translating it yields CASSPSSLQPQHF. The full variable domain, with the rest looked up from reference TRBV7-6 and TRBJ1-5, is GAGVSQSPRYKVTKRGQDVALRCDPISGHVSLYWYRQALGQGPEFLTYFNYEAQQDKSGLPNDRFSAERPEGSISTLTIQRTEQRDSAMYRCASSPSSLQPQHFGDGTRLSIL.

This clone has only one observation. The CDR3 spells CASSPLDRARNTIYF. The CDR3 DNA sequence: TGCGCCAGCAGCCCCTTGGACAGGGCTCGAAACACCATATATTTT. The J gene is TRBJ1-3, the V gene TRBV4-1; TRBD1 agrees at 8 bases. Germline lookup yields CDR1 MGHRA and CDR2 YSYEKL. The CDR3 is made up of 15 amino acids. V gave up 4 bases and J gave up 5 bases; unmatched junction bases: 7.

CDR3 DNA sequence: TGTGCCAGTAGTATTGACCGTTCGGTAGATACGCAGTATTTT. This sequence encodes CASSIDRSVDTQYF. The chain links TRBV19 to TRBJ2-3; the D is unclear. Germline V gene lookup returns CDR1 LNHDA and CDR2 SQIVND (reference sequence). This CDR3 spans 14 amino acids. V lost 3 bases and J 5 bases, leaving 12 bases between the germline ends.

The rearrangement joins TRBV6-5 to TRBJ1-5, with no clear D. V was trimmed by 4 bases and J by 10 bases, leaving 20 bases between them. Per the germline V gene, CDR1 is MNHEY and CDR2 is SVGAGI. This CDR3 spans 15 amino acids. This CDR3 reads CASSFDGRSSPPQHF. The DNA for the CDR3 is TGTGCCAGCAGTTTCGACGGGCGCAGTTCCCCCCCCCAGCATTTT.

The chain uses TRBV7-2 and TRBJ2-5; D remains unclear. The length of the CDR3 is 15 residues. Germline CDR1 and CDR2: SGHTA and FQGNSA. Trimming cost V 5 bases and J 2 bases, with 15 bases left between them. The CDR3 region has the DNA TGTGCCAGCAGCGACCGTGGACGGCCACAAGAGACCCAGTACTTC. It translates to CASSDRGRPQETQYF.

The genes are TRBV28 and TRBJ1-3; TRBD1 matches at 10 bases. J was trimmed by 2 bases and V by 6 bases; bases with no gene match: 4. The germline V gene encodes CDR1 MDHEN and CDR2 SYDVKM. CDR3 size: 15 residues. The DNA of the CDR3 is TGTGCCAGCAGAAGACAGGGGGCGGCTGGAAACACCATATATTTT. It yields the protein CASRRQGAAGNTIYF.

This clone was recorded only once. The chain carries TRBV6-5 and TRBJ1-2; D uncertain. This CDR3 has 10 amino acids. Per the germline V gene, CDR1 is MNHEY and CDR2 is SVGAGI. V dropped 6 bases and J dropped 7 bases, with 6 bases sitting between them. CDR3 DNA sequence: TGTGCCAGCAGCTCTGGTGGCTACACCTTC. It encodes CASSSGGYTF.

This clone has more than one count but fewer than ten. The chain links TRBV12-3 or TRBV12-4 to TRBJ1-2, with D maybe TRBD1 (5 bases). This CDR3 is 13 amino acids long. Deletions cut 3 bases from V and 8 bases from J, with 13 bases between. The chain's CDR3 is CASSLEDTLGYTF. The CDR3 nucleotides are TGTGCCAGCAGTTTGGAGGACACCTTGGGCTACACCTTC.

The CDR3 here is CASSLGSAGDSNQPQHF. As DNA, the CDR3 is TGTGCCAGCAGCTTAGGATCGGCAGGGGATAGCAATCAGCCCCAGCATTTT. The J gene is TRBJ1-5, the V gene TRBV7-2; TRBD1 is a possible D gene (6 bases). The CDR3 contains 17 residues. CDR1 and CDR2 (germline): SGHTA, FQGNSA. Trimming took 1 base from V and 0 from J, leaving 13 bases between them.

About this clone itself: A junction boundary mismatches the germline segment, possibly from a read error. J is TRBJ2-1 and V is TRBV7-7; D perhaps matches TRBD1 (5 bases). This CDR3 has 14 residues. Germline loops: CDR1 SSHAT, CDR2 FNYEAQ (reference sequence). The CDR3 sequence: CASSLGVGLDEQFF. The DNA for the CDR3 is TGTGCTAGCAGCTTAGGGGTAGGCTTGGATGAGCAGTTCTTC. The full variable domain, with the rest looked up from reference TRBV7-7 and TRBJ2-1, is GAGVSQSPRYKVTKRGQDVTLRCDPISSHATLYWYQQALGQGPEFLTYFNYEAQPDKSGLPSDRFSAERPEGSISTLTIQRTEQRDSAMYRCASSLGVGLDEQFFGPGTRLTVL.

The genes are TRBV18 and TRBJ1-5; D is ambiguous. In germline, CDR1 is KGHSH, CDR2 LQKENI. The V and J ends lost 0 bases and 6 bases respectively, with 9 bases between them. The CDR3 runs to 14 residues. The CDR3 nucleotides are TGTGCCAGCTCACCACCGAGTTTGGGTCAGCCCCAGCATTTT. Amino acids: CASSPPSLGQPQHF.

The chain recombines TRBV3-1 (or the pseudogene TRBV3-2) with TRBJ2-3, with D possibly matching TRBD1 (5 bases). This CDR3 spans 15 amino acids. Germline V gene lookup returns CDR1 LGHDT and CDR2 YNNKEL (reference sequence). V was shortened by 7 bases and J by 0 bases, with 14 bases between the two germline ends. The CDR3 region is CASTAQGFSTDTQYF. As DNA, the CDR3 is TGTGCCAGCACCGCGCAGGGCTTTAGCACAGATACGCAGTATTTT.

The V gene is TRBV5-4, the J gene TRBJ1-4, with D possibly matching TRBD1 (6 bases). Trimming cost V 1 base and J 7 bases, with 20 bases left between them. Germline-derived CDR1 and CDR2 are SGHNT and YYREEE (reference sequence). This CDR3 has 17 residues. This chain's CDR3 is CASSLSWGPASGEKLFF. CDR3 in DNA: TGTGCCAGCAGCTTGTCGTGGGGGCCTGCAAGTGGTGAAAAACTGTTTTTT.

The chain links TRBV2 to TRBJ2-2; D is ambiguous. The V and J ends lost 7 bases and 2 bases respectively, with 14 bases between them. Germline V CDR1 and CDR2: SNHLY, FYNNEI. The CDR3 runs 15 residues. The chain's CDR3 is CASKGVFGNTGELFF. CDR3 bases: TGTGCCAGCAAAGGAGTTTTTGGTAACACCGGGGAGCTGTTTTTT.

This chain connects TRBV5-8 to TRBJ1-4; no clear D. V lost 4 bases and J 0 bases, leaving 10 bases between the germline ends. Germline V lookup: CDR1 SGHTS, CDR2 YDEGEE. The CDR3 is 15 amino acids. CDR3 in amino acids: CASSSQVATNEKLFF. Here the CDR3 DNA reads TGTGCCAGCAGCAGCCAGGTTGCAACTAATGAAAAACTGTTTTTT.